The 17 T cell receptor beta chains given below trace back to one sample, sequenced in a study of cytomegalovirus exposure and HLA in healthy donors. Assay used: immunoSEQ multiplex PCR; TCRdb lists only in-frame clones, some missing. The sample gives some 220,000 clones, about 90% of which show up once; 0.8% to 1.2% is in the top ten. The sample comprised PBMCs. The receptors were gathered from a woman between 18 and 29 years old in good health and CMV-seronegative.

V usage is TRBV28 and J usage is TRBJ2-7; TRBD2 aligns across 14 bases. The CDR3 length is 15 residues. V was clipped by 5 bases and J by 4 bases; unmatched bases: 4. The germline CDR1 and CDR2 sequences are MDHEN and SYDVKM. The CDR3 reads CASSPGLAGGYEQYF. CDR3 nucleotide sequence: TGTGCCAGCAGTCCCGGACTAGCGGGAGGATACGAGCAGTACTTC.

The chain employs TRBV6-5 and TRBJ2-7, with 10 bases lining up with TRBD1. This CDR3 has 15 amino acids. The V gene end was trimmed by 5 bases and the J gene end by 3 bases; junction bases not matched to a gene: 7. Looked up from germline, CDR1 is MNHEY and CDR2 is SVGAGI. The CDR3 region is CASSHRRDRGYEQYF. CDR3 sequence (DNA): TGTGCCAGCAGTCACCGCCGGGACAGGGGCTACGAGCAGTACTTC.

The chain joins TRBV6-1 to TRBJ1-5; TRBD1 might be the D (5 bases). This CDR3 has 14 residues. Germline V CDR1 and CDR2: MNHNS, SASEGT. V was clipped by 1 base and J by 5 bases, with 9 bases between them. CDR3 in amino acids: CASSEGGSDQPQHF. The CDR3 nucleotides read TGTGCCAGCAGTGAAGGGGGCTCTGATCAGCCCCAGCATTTT.

The V gene is TRBV28, the J gene TRBJ1-2, with D hard to call. Germline loops: CDR1 MDHEN, CDR2 SYDVKM. The CDR3 extends over 15 amino acids. The ends were cut back, 3 bases at V and 0 bases at J, with 11 bases in the middle. The CDR3 DNA is TGTGCCAGCAGTTTCTCCACTTATTCTAACTATGGCTACACCTTC. It encodes CASSFSTYSNYGYTF.

This chain connects TRBV15 to TRBJ2-7; TRBD1 matches at 7 bases. The CDR3 totals 15 residues. The ends lost 1 base at V and 1 base at J; junction bases unmatched: 4. CDR1 LNHNV and CDR2 YYDKDF come from the germline V gene (reference sequence). The CDR3 DNA is TGTGCCACCAGCAGAGGCGCGGACAGGTCCTACGAGCAGTACTTC. The encoded protein is CATSRGADRSYEQYF.

The chain couples TRBV30 to TRBJ2-3; TRBD2 is a possible D gene (5 bases). Trimming stripped 4 bases from V and 5 bases from J, with 7 bases between. Germline values: CDR1 GTSNPN, CDR2 SVGIG (reference sequence). This CDR3 is built from 11 residues. CDR3 sequence: CAWTTKDTQYF. CDR3 DNA: TGTGCCTGGACGACTAAAGATACGCAGTATTTT.

The chain's CDR3 is CASSHRRQGEAFEAFF. In nucleotides, the CDR3 is TGCGCCAGCAGCCACAGAAGACAGGGGGAAGCCTTTGAAGCTTTCTTT. V and J are TRBV5-1 and TRBJ1-1; 9 bases align to TRBD1. CDR3 length: 16 residues. CDR1 SGHRS and CDR2 YFSETQ come from the germline V gene. V was pared by 4 bases and J by 7 bases, with 14 bases of the junction left unmatched.

V gene TRBV5-1 combines with J gene TRBJ2-1; D is ambiguous. The V end lost 4 bases, the J end lost 10 bases, and 18 bases lay between the germline ends. Germline-derived CDR1 and CDR2 are SGHRS and YFSETQ. The CDR3 has 14 residues. The CDR3 here is CASSVIPTSREQFF. Here the CDR3 DNA reads TGCGCCAGCAGCGTGATTCCCACTTCTAGGGAGCAGTTCTTC.

The chain has TRBV4-1 and TRBJ1-3, with D maybe TRBD1 (5 bases). V was shortened by 0 bases and J by 4 bases, with 13 bases between the two germline ends. Germline V lookup: CDR1 MGHRA, CDR2 YSYEKL. The CDR3 runs 16 residues. CDR3 amino acids: CASSQDEQATGNTIYF. The CDR3 DNA follows: TGCGCCAGCAGCCAAGATGAACAGGCCACGGGAAACACCATATATTTT.

V usage is TRBV11-3 and J usage is TRBJ2-1, with a possible D match to TRBD2 (5 bases). Trimming stripped 5 bases from V and 5 bases from J, with 13 bases between. This CDR3 has 14 residues. The germline V gene encodes CDR1 SGHNT and CDR2 YENEEA. DNA for the CDR3: TGTGCCAGCAGCCCCCGAAATAGCGACAATGAGCAGTTCTTC. Its protein is CASSPRNSDNEQFF.

The V and J genes are TRBV9 and TRBJ2-3; 10 bases are shared with TRBD2. V dropped 3 bases and J dropped 5; count of bases not matched to a gene: 6. Germline CDR1 reads SGDLS; CDR2 reads YYNGEE. The CDR3 runs 15 residues. As DNA, the CDR3 is TGTGCCAGCAGCGGCCTAGCGGGAGTAAGAGATACGCAGTATTTT. This translates into CASSGLAGVRDTQYF.

The count of this clone is one. The rearrangement links TRBV11-2 to TRBJ2-1, with 10 bases identical to TRBD2. CDR1 SGHAT and CDR2 FQNNGV come from the germline V gene. The CDR3 covers 14 residues. V shed 11 bases and J 5 bases; nucleotides not matched to a gene: 9. The CDR3 DNA reads TGTGCCGGTGAGCGGGAGGGTCGGGACAATGAGCAGTTCTTC. Translation: CAGEREGRDNEQFF.

The chain couples TRBV4-2 to TRBJ2-1; 8 bases are a match to TRBD2. CDR3 length equals 15 residues. Germline CDR1 LGHNA, CDR2 YNFKEQ. The junction had 10 bases not matched to a gene; V was cut back by 0 bases and J by 12 bases. The chain's CDR3 is CASSQDLSAAGGQFF. In DNA, the CDR3 is TGTGCCAGCAGCCAAGATCTATCCGCCGCGGGGGGGCAGTTCTTC.

The V and J genes are TRBV5-1 and TRBJ1-1; a weak D match, TRBD1 (5 bases). Trimming shortened V by 1 base and J by 3 bases, and 13 bases separated the two germline ends. The germline gives CDR1 SGHRS, CDR2 YFSETQ. This CDR3 has 15 residues. The CDR3 DNA follows: TGCGCCAGCAGCTTGACGCAGGGTGGGGACACTGAAGCTTTCTTT. Amino acid sequence: CASSLTQGGDTEAFF.

The chain is built from TRBV5-1 and TRBJ2-1; 9 bases fit TRBD2. CDR3 length: 13 amino acids. Germline trimming cut 6 bases from V and 9 bases from J; bases unmatched to any gene: 7. Germline V lookup: CDR1 SGHRS, CDR2 YFSETQ. The CDR3 sequence: CASKSQREAEQFF. The DNA for the CDR3 is TGCGCCAGCAAGTCCCAGCGGGAGGCTGAGCAGTTCTTC.

The chain combines TRBV19 with TRBJ1-5; 7 bases match TRBD1. The CDR3 extends over 15 amino acids. The V gene end was trimmed by 5 bases and the J gene end by 1 base; junction bases not matched to a gene: 5. The V gene's germline CDR1 is LNHDA and CDR2 SQIVND (reference sequence). The CDR3 sequence: CASSPADRSNQPQHF. For the CDR3, the DNA is TGTGCCAGTAGTCCAGCGGACAGGAGCAATCAGCCCCAGCATTTT.

Points on this clone: Additional DNA sequences in this sample encode the identical CDR3. The V gene is TRBV5-1, the J gene TRBJ1-3, with TRBD1 as a possible D gene (5 bases). Deletions cut 0 bases from V and 1 base from J, with 5 bases between. The CDR3 extends over 14 amino acids. The germline V gene has CDR1 SGHRS and CDR2 YFSETQ. The CDR3 DNA reads TGCGCCAGCAGCTTGGCAGGGTCTGGAAACACCATATATTTT. Protein product: CASSLAGSGNTIYF. Full variable domain (outside the CDR3, taken from reference TRBV5-1 and TRBJ1-3): KAGVTQTPRYLIKTRGQQVTLSCSPISGHRSVSWYQQTPGQGLQFLFEYFSETQRNKGNFPGRFSGRQFSNSRSEMNVSTLELGDSALYLCASSLAGSGNTIYFGEGSWLTVV.